The T cell receptor beta chain described here comes from a study of blood T cell repertoires in COVID-19. This CDR3 is built from 15 residues. V lost 3 bases, J lost 7 bases, and 8 bases stayed unmatched. Germline assignment: CDR1 LGHDT and CDR2 YNNKEL (reference sequence). Participant age was roughly 18 to 90 years, and participants resided in about two dozen US areas. Original processing methods: Estimation of nucleated cell counts was performed using reference gene primer amplification. The repertoire was sequenced with immunoSEQ multiplex PCR; TCRdb's copy has only in-frame clones and lacks some. V and J calls plus clone size are reproduced from that table; the DNA served to infer D and trimming. The table includes about 220,000 clones, 85% to 90% detected once.

The receptor comes from a woman under 30 in a cohort exposed to, infected with or recovered from COVID-19 (not recorded which). Input material: PBMCs or T cells enriched from blood (not recorded which). The chain recombines TRBV3-1 (or the pseudogene TRBV3-2) with TRBJ2-1, with TRBD2 identical over 8 bases. CDR3 DNA: TGTGCCAGCAGCCATAGACGCGCGGGGGGAAATGAGCAGTTCTTC. This translates into CASSHRRAGGNEQFF.